This T cell receptor (beta chain) is drawn from a study of neoadjuvant anti-PD-1 for oral cavity cancer (dated by TCRdb to 2020 to 2023). Some background on the complete study: Patients mostly received three to four biweekly doses of nivolumab at 3 mg/kg before curative-intent surgical resection. For patients who did not progress, a fourth nivolumab dose was given around day 43, followed by definitive surgical resection on days 50-56. The parent correlative cohort included about a dozen patients, with an approximately 35% response rate. Under RECIST 1.1, patients with complete response, partial response or stable disease were classed as responders, and patients with progression were classed as non-responders. The full study reports these points: After neoadjuvant nivolumab, non-responders showed significantly higher T cell clonality (Gini index) in PBMCs than responders did. The TCR analyses had only three patients in each response group, and the authors called for validation in larger cohorts. A higher pretreatment blood Treg/Th17 ratio correlated with both higher pretreatment blood TCRbeta clonality and lower post-treatment tumor TCRbeta clonality.

Remarks on this clone: Its target antigen remains unknown. The input lacks base qualities; no much larger clone sits a single base away.

PBMC libraries used mostly around 500 ng of input genomic DNA for deep sequencing, with six replicates per sample. TCRbeta libraries were prepared with the immunoSEQ hsTCRbeta kit according to the manufacturer's instructions. Sequencing of the completed libraries took place using an Illumina NovaSeq 6000 S4 flow cell after they had been pooled to approximately 2.8 nM. The authors processed their data as follows. The immunoSEQ Analyzer handled quality control and preprocessing of the raw data. The analysis was limited to productive rearrangements, and each clonotype was defined by a unique CDR3 amino acid sequence. Repertoire clonality was estimated as the Gini-Simpson index, computed with the R package tcR. Gini indices were compared with Student's t test, and associations with tumor size change were assessed by Pearson correlation. TCRdb took this table from immuneACCESS and kept in-frame rearrangements with V and J called. Such tables lack part of the clones; where checked against another copy, unresolved V genes explain under half of the gap, and the rest is unexplained. The V and J calls and the clone size are those of that table, but D and trimming were determined from the DNA. This sample comprises about 16,000 clones, more than 70% of them detected only once. The ten largest account for about 3% of the sample.

Per the publication, the time point label means: before neoadjuvant nivolumab. None of the patients had received prior systemic or radiation treatment, and all were newly diagnosed with stage II-IVA oral cavity squamous cell carcinoma. The cohort was composed of patients with HPV-negative, locally advanced oral cavity squamous cell carcinoma. Peripheral blood mononuclear cells were analyzed directly and were not maintained or expanded in culture. Samples came from a longitudinal correlative study of a single-arm phase II trial of neoadjuvant nivolumab in oral cavity squamous cell carcinoma. Subject-matched pre- and post-treatment PBMCs and tumors from three responders and three non-responders were subjected to genomic DNA-based TCRbeta sequencing. Peripheral blood mononuclear cells were collected once before nivolumab treatment and again after treatment, at the time of surgery. Genomic DNA was isolated from PBMCs using the Maxwell RSC DNA from Cells kit.

The receptor was derived from a person between 40 and 79 years old with oral cavity squamous cell carcinoma. Sequenced here: PBMCs, sampled before nivolumab (anti-PD-1) treatment.

The CDR3 reads as follows: CASSWGTIPLEQYF. The sequenced DNA: TGTGCCAGCAGCTGGGGGACCATCCCCCTCGAGCAGTACTTC. The V and J genes are TRBV11-2 and TRBJ2-7; the D segment may tentatively be TRBD1 or TRBD2, each giving 5 matched bases. The germline ends are 16 bases apart after V is trimmed by 4 bases and J by 6 bases. The germline V gene gives CDR1 as SGHAT and CDR2 as FQNNGV. The CDR3 contains 14 residues, cysteine and phenylalanine counted. Only CDR3 DNA remains: 42 bases, in frame from the first base.